The entry below describes one T cell receptor beta chain. The CDR3 has 15 residues. Germline V gene lookup returns CDR1 SGHTA and CDR2 FQGTGA. V gave up 3 bases and J gave up 1 base, with 12 bases separating them. The entry originates in a study of blood T cell repertoires in COVID-19. The protocol was immunoSEQ multiplex PCR, while the TCRdb copy is restricted to in-frame clones and leaves out a portion. The sample includes 100,000 or so clones, over 75% seen only once; the top ten take more than 4%. The sequenced material came from peripheral blood. The V and J genes are TRBV7-3 and TRBJ2-5; D is uncertain. The source of this sequence is a man over 45 with acute or convalescent COVID-19. DNA for the CDR3: TGTGCCAGCAGCTTCTCTCCATCCAGCCAAGAGACCCAGTACTTC. Amino acids: CASSFSPSSQETQYF.